Below, 32 T cell receptor beta chains from the same sample are listed, as sequenced in a study of cytomegalovirus exposure and HLA in healthy donors. Primers included in the PCR were 60 Vbeta and 13 Jbeta primers. The data were produced by immunoSEQ multiplex PCR, yet TCRdb's version contains in-frame clones alone and is incomplete. Here the sample spans 55,000 to 85,000 clones, 86% being singletons. Sequenced sample: PBMCs. Every receptor here comes from a woman aged 25-40 years in good health and CMV-seronegative.

About this clone itself: Germline and junction disagree at one end, which may indicate a read error. Other DNA sequences from this sample encode an identical CDR3 as well. The chain employs TRBV4-1 and TRBJ2-7; 8 bases align to TRBD1. This CDR3 spans 15 amino acids. Per the germline V gene, CDR1 is MGHRA and CDR2 is YSYEKL. CDR3 in amino acids: CASSQYGQGSYEQYF. The CDR3 DNA follows: TGCGCCAGCAGCCAGTACGGACAGGGCTCCTACGAGCAATACTTC.

This clone was observed a few times. The chain combines TRBV19 with TRBJ1-1; the D gene is possibly TRBD1 (6 bases). Between the trimmed V and J ends, which lost 7 bases and 4 bases, there was a span of 16 bases. Germline lookup yields CDR1 LNHDA and CDR2 SQIVND (reference sequence). This CDR3 is 14 amino acids long. CDR3 nucleotide sequence: TGTGCCAGTACCCCACAGGGATCTGGCACTGAAGCTTTCTTT. Encoded protein: CASTPQGSGTEAFF.

The J gene is TRBJ1-4, the V gene TRBV5-1; 9 nucleotides line up with TRBD1. CDR3 length: 15 amino acids. Germline V gene sequence: CDR1 SGHRS, CDR2 YFSETQ. Unmatched junction bases numbered 4, after V lost 7 bases and J lost 0 bases. CDR3 DNA sequence: TGCGCCAGCTCAGGACAGGGGTCAACTAATGAAAAACTGTTTTTT. Translating it yields CASSGQGSTNEKLFF.

Details on this clone: An end of the junction differs from the germline gene, which may be a read error. This chain connects TRBV7-7 to TRBJ2-1, with 13 bases identical to TRBD2. This CDR3 contains 15 residues. CDR1 and CDR2 (germline): SSHAT, FNYEAQ (reference sequence). This CDR3 reads CASSLGLAGDNEQFF. DNA of the CDR3: TGTGCTAGCAGCTTAGGACTAGCGGGAGACAATGAGCAGTTCTTC.

The gene calls are TRBV28 and TRBJ2-1; 9 bases fit TRBD1. This CDR3 region has 17 residues. Germline V CDR1 and CDR2: MDHEN, SYDVKM. Trimming removed 4 bases from V and 8 bases from J; junction bases left unmatched: 15. The CDR3 DNA reads as TGTGCCAGCAGTTCTCCCCTCTGGGGGACAGGGATCGATGAGCAGTTCTTC. This translates into CASSSPLWGTGIDEQFF.

This chain links TRBV7-9 with TRBJ2-7; 11 nucleotides agree with TRBD1. Germline lookup yields CDR1 SEHNR and CDR2 FQNEAQ (reference sequence). This CDR3 has 16 amino acids. The V gene end was trimmed by 0 bases and the J gene end by 4 bases; junction bases not matched to a gene: 5. CDR3 sequence (DNA): TGTGCCAGCAGCTTAGCACGGACAGGGGGCTTATACGAGCAGTACTTC. Translated: CASSLARTGGLYEQYF.

V usage is TRBV30 and J usage is TRBJ1-5; D uncertain. V was cut by 0 bases and J by 3 bases, with 9 bases left in between. The CDR3 runs 14 residues. Germline V gene sequence: CDR1 GTSNPN, CDR2 SVGIG (reference sequence). In DNA, the CDR3 is TGTGCCTGGAGTGTGGGCAGGTACAATCAGCCCCAGCATTTT. Translating gives CAWSVGRYNQPQHF.

This chain joins TRBV10-3 and TRBJ2-3; 7 nucleotides match TRBD2. This CDR3 has 18 residues. The V gene's germline CDR1 is ENHRY and CDR2 SYGVKD. V trimming: 0 bases; J trimming: 2 bases; junction bases outside the gene matches: 11. CDR3 in DNA: TGTGCCATCAGTGAGTCGATCGAGCGGGGCACGGTCACAGATACGCAGTATTTT. Residues: CAISESIERGTVTDTQYF.

This chain joins TRBV9 and TRBJ1-2; no clear D gene. V was clipped by 6 bases and J by 7 bases, with 22 bases between them. This CDR3 has 15 residues. The germline V gene has CDR1 SGDLS and CDR2 YYNGEE. The CDR3: CASTSREIPSFGYTF. CDR3 in DNA: TGTGCCAGCACATCACGGGAAATCCCAAGCTTTGGCTACACCTTC.

This chain joins TRBV6-5 and TRBJ1-4; D may be TRBD1 (5 bases). The V end was cut by 2 bases, the J end by 2 bases, with 12 bases between. This CDR3 is 16 amino acids long. Germline V gene data show CDR1 as MNHEY and CDR2 as SVGAGI. CDR3 DNA sequence: TGTGCCAGCAGTTACGCAATTCAGGGTACTAATGAAAAACTGTTTTTT. As protein: CASSYAIQGTNEKLFF.

The CDR3 sequence is CASSETSGKVHEQYF. In DNA form, the CDR3 reads TGTGCCAGCAGCGAGACTAGCGGGAAAGTTCACGAGCAGTACTTC. The rearrangement uses TRBV7-2 and TRBJ2-7, with 11 nucleotides matching TRBD2. CDR3 length: 15 amino acids. CDR1 and CDR2 (germline): SGHTA, FQGNSA. Trimming took 5 bases from V and 5 from J; bases not matched to a gene: 8.

This clone appeared a single time. The chain joins TRBV9 to TRBJ1-4, with D hard to call. There are 15 residues in the CDR3. Trimming removed 3 bases from V and 0 bases from J, with 9 bases in between. Germline CDR1 reads SGDLS; CDR2 reads YYNGEE. This CDR3 reads CASSAGFSTNEKLFF. CDR3 coding DNA: TGTGCCAGCAGCGCCGGGTTTTCAACTAATGAAAAACTGTTTTTT.

CDR3 in amino acids: CASSRDSQSSYEQYF. The CDR3 nucleotides read TGTGCCAGCAGTCGGGACAGCCAGAGCTCCTACGAGCAGTACTTC. The rearrangement links TRBV6-5 to TRBJ2-7; 7 nucleotides match TRBD1. The CDR3 length is 15 residues. Germline V CDR1 and CDR2: MNHEY, SVGAGI. V lost 5 bases and J lost 0; bases outside the gene matches: 7.

The genes are TRBV9 and TRBJ1-1; D is perhaps TRBD1 (5 bases). CDR3 length: 14 amino acids. Trimming left V 4 bases short and J 6 bases short, with 16 bases between. Looked up from germline, CDR1 is SGDLS and CDR2 is YYNGEE. CDR3: CASSPAGGWAEAFF. In nucleotides, the CDR3 is TGTGCCAGCAGCCCAGCTGGGGGGTGGGCTGAAGCTTTCTTT.

The chain is built from TRBV4-1 and TRBJ2-5; 7 bases align to TRBD2. The V and J ends lost 0 bases and 0 bases, in that order; junction bases with no gene match: 4. Germline V gene sequence: CDR1 MGHRA, CDR2 YSYEKL. This CDR3 contains 16 residues. CDR3 in DNA: TGCGCCAGCAGCCAAGAAGGACTAGTAGACCAAGAGACCCAGTACTTC. This codes for CASSQEGLVDQETQYF.

This clone has just a few counts. This chain joins TRBV6-1 and TRBJ2-2; 7 positions match TRBD2. The CDR3 runs 15 residues. Trimming removed 4 bases from V and 1 base from J; junction bases left unmatched: 3. Germline values: CDR1 MNHNS, CDR2 SASEGT. CDR3 nucleotide sequence: TGTGCCAGCAGTGTGATAGCGGGGAACACCGGGGAGCTGTTTTTT. Its translation: CASSVIAGNTGELFF.

The chain employs TRBV7-2 and TRBJ2-5; D is perhaps TRBD2 (6 bases). V lost 2 bases, J lost 4 bases, and 8 bases lay in between. This CDR3 has 13 amino acids. Germline assignment: CDR1 SGHTA and CDR2 FQGNSA. CDR3 bases: TGTGCCAGCAGCTTATCAGCGGGAGAGACCCAGTACTTC. It is translated as CASSLSAGETQYF.

The chain recombines TRBV18 with TRBJ1-1; D gene unclear. CDR3 length: 13 amino acids. Deletions cut 2 bases from V and 1 base from J, with 5 bases between. CDR1 is KGHSH and CDR2 is LQKENI in the germline V gene. The CDR3 protein is CASSPRQNTEAFF. Here the CDR3 DNA reads TGTGCCAGCTCACCAAGACAGAACACTGAAGCTTTCTTT.

This chain connects TRBV6-1 to TRBJ2-1, with a possible D match to TRBD1 (8 bases). The CDR3 has 14 amino acids. Trimming took off 10 bases at V and 0 bases at J, with 13 bases between the two ends. CDR1 is MNHNS and CDR2 is SASEGT in the germline V gene. The CDR3 is CAMDREGSYNEQFF. The CDR3, as DNA: TGTGCCATGGACAGGGAGGGCTCCTACAATGAGCAGTTCTTC.

This chain connects TRBV5-6 to TRBJ1-2; TRBD1 might be the D (5 bases). This CDR3 has 12 residues. V was clipped by 4 bases and J by 4 bases, with 8 bases between them. Germline values: CDR1 SGHDT, CDR2 YYEEEE. The CDR3 DNA sequence: TGTGCCAGCAGCGCCAGGGCCTATGGCTACACCTTC. Translation: CASSARAYGYTF. Combining the CDR3 with reference TRBV5-6 and TRBJ1-2 gives the whole variable domain DAGVTQSPTHLIKTRGQQVTLRCSPKSGHDTVSWYQQALGQGPQFIFQYYEEEERQRGNFPDRFSGHQFPNYSSELNVNALLLGDSALYLCASSARAYGYTFGSGTRLTVV.

Only a few counts were recorded for this clone. The chain links TRBV19 to TRBJ1-1; TRBD1 is a possible D gene (6 bases). In germline, CDR1 is LNHDA, CDR2 SQIVND (reference sequence). Trimming pared 7 bases from V and 2 bases from J, leaving 11 bases between. This CDR3 has 13 amino acids. The CDR3 region is CASTKGQNTEAFF. The CDR3, as DNA: TGTGCCAGTACCAAGGGACAAAACACTGAAGCTTTCTTT.

The chain is built from TRBV5-5 and TRBJ1-6; 7 bases fit TRBD1. The CDR3 is made up of 16 amino acids. V lost 1 base and J lost 9; bases outside the gene matches: 10. The germline gives CDR1 SGHKS, CDR2 YYEKEE (reference sequence). Written as DNA, the CDR3 is TGTGCCAGCAGCTTGTTTAAGGGGGCGATGAGTTCACCCCTCCACTTT. This codes for CASSLFKGAMSSPLHF.

This clone was picked up a small number of times. The gene calls are TRBV6-1 and TRBJ1-5; perhaps TRBD1 as D (5 bases). Germline loops: CDR1 MNHNS, CDR2 SASEGT. Trimming shortened V by 6 bases and J by 3 bases, and 12 bases separated the two germline ends. The CDR3 is made up of 14 amino acids. The CDR3 bases are TGTGCCAGCAGGGCTCGACAGATCAATCAGCCCCAGCATTTT. It is translated as CASRARQINQPQHF.

The V and J genes are TRBV7-9 and TRBJ1-5; D ambiguous. Germline loops: CDR1 SEHNR, CDR2 FQNEAQ (reference sequence). The CDR3 has 12 residues. Trimming took off 5 bases at V and 9 bases at J, with 11 bases between the two ends. The CDR3 spells CASSRDWRPQHF. The CDR3 coding sequence is TGTGCCAGCAGCCGTGACTGGCGGCCCCAGCATTTT.

The CDR3 DNA follows: TGTGCCAGCAGCACTAGCGACCCCCCCTACGAGCAGTACTTC. This codes for CASSTSDPPYEQYF. The chain combines TRBV11-3 with TRBJ2-7, with 7 bases identical to TRBD2. This CDR3 is 14 amino acids long. Germline CDR1 SGHNT, CDR2 YENEEA. V dropped 5 bases and J dropped 2; count of bases not matched to a gene: 6.

CDR3 DNA: TGTGCCAGCAGTGGTCCTTACAATGAGCAGTTCTTC. Protein: CASSGPYNEQFF. The J gene is TRBJ2-1, the V gene TRBV25-1; D is uncertain. The CDR3 has 12 amino acids. V lost 4 bases and J lost 4, with 5 bases in between. Germline V gives CDR1 MGHDK, CDR2 SYGVNS.

V gene TRBV5-1 combines with J gene TRBJ1-1; TRBD1 might be the D (5 bases). CDR1 SGHRS and CDR2 YFSETQ come from the germline V gene. The CDR3 spans 14 residues. V was pared by 0 bases and J by 4 bases, with 10 bases between. CDR3 amino acids: CASSLGDWGTEAFF. The CDR3 bases are TGCGCCAGCAGCTTGGGGGACTGGGGCACTGAAGCTTTCTTT.

The chain couples TRBV5-6 to TRBJ2-1; 9 positions match TRBD1. Trimming took 3 bases from V and 2 from J; bases not matched to a gene: 3. Germline-derived CDR1 and CDR2 are SGHDT and YYEEEE. The CDR3 is 15 amino acids. CDR3 DNA: TGTGCCAGCAGCTACGGACAGGGGACCTACAATGAGCAGTTCTTC. Translating it yields CASSYGQGTYNEQFF.

This chain joins TRBV7-9 and TRBJ2-1, with D possibly matching TRBD1 (5 bases). Per the germline V gene, CDR1 is SEHNR and CDR2 is FQNEAQ (reference sequence). This CDR3 is 16 amino acids long. The V and J ends lost 5 bases and 6 bases respectively, with 20 bases between them. CDR3 coding DNA: TGTGCCAGCAGCAAAGGGGCGGACCCGGTCTCCAATGAGCAGTTCTTC. Translation: CASSKGADPVSNEQFF.

This chain links TRBV4-2 with TRBJ2-5; unclear D gene. V shed 1 base and J shed 7 bases, with 10 bases lying between them. Germline V CDR1 and CDR2: LGHNA, YNFKEQ. The CDR3 is 13 residues long. CDR3 in amino acids: CASSQGTPGTQYF. The CDR3 DNA follows: TGTGCCAGCAGCCAAGGTACTCCCGGGACCCAGTACTTC.

The rearrangement links TRBV7-6 to TRBJ2-7; possible D gene TRBD1, 6 bases. The CDR3 totals 15 residues. The germline V gene has CDR1 SGHVS and CDR2 FNYEAQ. Trimming stripped 1 base from V and 5 bases from J, with 15 bases between. The DNA for the CDR3 is TGTGCCAGCAGCTTAGAAGAGGGGGAGTCGGACGAGCAGTACTTC. Its protein product is CASSLEEGESDEQYF.

The J gene is TRBJ2-7, the V gene TRBV19; D ambiguous. Germline loops: CDR1 LNHDA, CDR2 SQIVND (reference sequence). Trimming left V 1 base short and J 2 bases short, with 12 bases between. The CDR3 has 15 residues. CDR3 in DNA: TGTGCCAGTAGTATAGGCGCTAGTCGAACCTACGAGCAGTACTTC. Translating it yields CASSIGASRTYEQYF.